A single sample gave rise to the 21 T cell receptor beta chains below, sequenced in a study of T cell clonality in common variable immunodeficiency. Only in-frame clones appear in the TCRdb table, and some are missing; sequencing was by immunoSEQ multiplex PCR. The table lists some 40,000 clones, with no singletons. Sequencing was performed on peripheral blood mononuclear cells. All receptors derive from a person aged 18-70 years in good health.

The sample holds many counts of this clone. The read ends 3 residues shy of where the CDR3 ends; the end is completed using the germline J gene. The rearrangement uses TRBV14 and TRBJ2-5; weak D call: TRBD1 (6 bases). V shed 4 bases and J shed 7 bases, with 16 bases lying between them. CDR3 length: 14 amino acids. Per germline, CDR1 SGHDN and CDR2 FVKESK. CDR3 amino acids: CASSPSHPGVTQYF. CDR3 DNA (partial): TGTGCCAGCAGCCCCTCACACCCAGGGGTGACC.

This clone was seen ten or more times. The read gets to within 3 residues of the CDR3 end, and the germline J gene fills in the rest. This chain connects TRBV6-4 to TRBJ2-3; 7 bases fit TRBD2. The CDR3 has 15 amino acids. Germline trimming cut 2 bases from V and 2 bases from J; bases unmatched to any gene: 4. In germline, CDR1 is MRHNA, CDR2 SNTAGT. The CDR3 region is CASSDGGLITDTQYF. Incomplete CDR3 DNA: TGTGCCAGCAGTGACGGGGGACTAATCACAGATACG.

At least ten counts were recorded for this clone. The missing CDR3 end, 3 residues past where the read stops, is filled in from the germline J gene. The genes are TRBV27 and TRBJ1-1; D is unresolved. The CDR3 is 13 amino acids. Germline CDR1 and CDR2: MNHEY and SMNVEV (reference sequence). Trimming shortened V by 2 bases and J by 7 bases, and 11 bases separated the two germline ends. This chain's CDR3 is CASSLQVHLEAFF. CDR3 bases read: TGTGCCAGCAGTTTACAGGTACACCTTGAA.

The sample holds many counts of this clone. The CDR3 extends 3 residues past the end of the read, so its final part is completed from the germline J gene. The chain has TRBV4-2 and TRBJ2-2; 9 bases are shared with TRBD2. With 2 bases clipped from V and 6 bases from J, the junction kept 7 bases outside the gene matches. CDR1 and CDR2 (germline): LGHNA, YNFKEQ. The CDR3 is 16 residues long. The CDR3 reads CASSQRGRAHPGELFF. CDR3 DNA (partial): TGTGCCAGCAGCCAACGCGGGAGGGCCCACCCCGGGGAG.

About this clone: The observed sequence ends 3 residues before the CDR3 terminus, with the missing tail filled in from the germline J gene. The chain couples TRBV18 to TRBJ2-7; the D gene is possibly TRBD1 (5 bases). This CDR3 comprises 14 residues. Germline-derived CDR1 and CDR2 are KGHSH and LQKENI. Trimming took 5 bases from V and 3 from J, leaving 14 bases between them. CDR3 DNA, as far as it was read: TGTGCCAGCTCAGCCGCTACAGGAATCTACGAG. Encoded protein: CASSAATGIYE. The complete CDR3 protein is CASSAATGIYEQYF.

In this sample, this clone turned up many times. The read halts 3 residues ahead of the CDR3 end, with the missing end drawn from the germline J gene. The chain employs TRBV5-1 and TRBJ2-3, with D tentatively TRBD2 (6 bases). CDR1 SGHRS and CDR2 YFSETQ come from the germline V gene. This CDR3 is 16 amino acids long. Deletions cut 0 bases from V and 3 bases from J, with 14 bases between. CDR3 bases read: TGCGCCAGCAGCTTGGCCCCGCGGGATACAACAGATACG. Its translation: CASSLAPRDTTDT. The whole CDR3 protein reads CASSLAPRDTTDTQYF.

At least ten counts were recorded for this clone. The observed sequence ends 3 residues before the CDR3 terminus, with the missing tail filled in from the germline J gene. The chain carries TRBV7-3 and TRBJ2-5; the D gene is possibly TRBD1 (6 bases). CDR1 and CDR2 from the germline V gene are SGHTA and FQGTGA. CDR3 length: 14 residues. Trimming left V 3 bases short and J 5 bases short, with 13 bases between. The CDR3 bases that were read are TGTGCCAGCAGCTTGGGCAGGGGACGGGAGACC. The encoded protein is CASSLGRGRET. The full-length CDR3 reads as CASSLGRGRETQYF. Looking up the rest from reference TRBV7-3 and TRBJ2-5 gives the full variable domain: GAGVSQTPSNKVTEKGKYVELRCDPISGHTALYWYRQSLGQGPEFLIYFQGTGAADDSGLPNDRFFAVRPEGSVSTLKIQRTERGDSAVYLCASSLGRGRETQYFGPGTRLLVL.

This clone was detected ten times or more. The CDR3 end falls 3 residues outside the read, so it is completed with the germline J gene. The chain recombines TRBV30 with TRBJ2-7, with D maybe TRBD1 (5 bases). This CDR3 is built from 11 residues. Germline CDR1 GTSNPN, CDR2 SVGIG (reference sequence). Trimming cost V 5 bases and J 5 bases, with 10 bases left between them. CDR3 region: CAWSQGNEQYF. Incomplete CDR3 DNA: TGTGCCTGGTCTCAGGGTAACGAG.

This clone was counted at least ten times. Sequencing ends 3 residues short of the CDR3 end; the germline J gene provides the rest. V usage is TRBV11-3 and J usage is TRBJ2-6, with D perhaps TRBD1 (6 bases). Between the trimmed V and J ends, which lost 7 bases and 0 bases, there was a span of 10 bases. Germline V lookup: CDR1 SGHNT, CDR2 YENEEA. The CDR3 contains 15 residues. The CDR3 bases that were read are TGTGCCAGCAAAGGACAGATCTCTGGGGCCAACGTC. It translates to CASKGQISGANV. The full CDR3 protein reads CASKGQISGANVLTF.

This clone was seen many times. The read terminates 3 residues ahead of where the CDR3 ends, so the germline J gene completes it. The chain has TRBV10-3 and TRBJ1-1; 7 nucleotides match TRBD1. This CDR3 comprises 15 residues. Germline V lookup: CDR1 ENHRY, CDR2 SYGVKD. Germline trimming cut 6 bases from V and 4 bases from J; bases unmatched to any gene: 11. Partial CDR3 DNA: TGTGCCATCAGCGATACACGACAGGGAGGCACTGAA. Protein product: CAISDTRQGGTE. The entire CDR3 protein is CAISDTRQGGTEAFF.

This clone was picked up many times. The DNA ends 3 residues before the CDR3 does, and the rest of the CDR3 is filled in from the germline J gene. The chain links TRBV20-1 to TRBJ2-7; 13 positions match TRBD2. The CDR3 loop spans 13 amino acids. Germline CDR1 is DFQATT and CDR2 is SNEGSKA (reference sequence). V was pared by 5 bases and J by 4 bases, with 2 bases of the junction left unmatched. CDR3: CSAWTSGSYEQYF. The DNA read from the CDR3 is TGCAGTGCTTGGACTAGCGGGAGTTACGAG.

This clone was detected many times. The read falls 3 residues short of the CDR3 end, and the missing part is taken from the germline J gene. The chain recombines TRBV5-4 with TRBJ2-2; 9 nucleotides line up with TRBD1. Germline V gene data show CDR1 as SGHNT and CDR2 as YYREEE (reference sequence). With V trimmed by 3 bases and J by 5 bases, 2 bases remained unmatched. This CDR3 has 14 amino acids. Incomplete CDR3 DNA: TGTGCCAGCAGCTGGACAGGGGTTACCGGGGAG. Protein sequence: CASSWTGVTGE. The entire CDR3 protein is CASSWTGVTGELFF.

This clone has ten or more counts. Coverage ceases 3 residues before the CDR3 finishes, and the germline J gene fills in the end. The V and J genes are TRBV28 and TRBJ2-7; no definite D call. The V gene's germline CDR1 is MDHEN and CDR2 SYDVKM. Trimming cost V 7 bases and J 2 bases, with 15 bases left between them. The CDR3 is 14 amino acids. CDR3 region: CASTPTSPAYEQYF. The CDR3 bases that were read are TGTGCCAGCACCCCCACCTCACCGGCCTACGAG.

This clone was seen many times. The CDR3: CSAIGTIRQGAISPLHF. CDR3 DNA (partial): TGCAGTGCTATAGGCACCATACGACAGGGTGCTATTTCACCC. The chain has TRBV20-1 and TRBJ1-6, with 7 bases fitting TRBD1. The read finishes 3 residues shy of the CDR3 end, and the germline J gene is used to complete it. The CDR3 contains 17 residues. CDR1 and CDR2 (germline): DFQATT, SNEGSKA (reference sequence). V was pared by 4 bases and J by 9 bases, with 18 bases of the junction left unmatched.

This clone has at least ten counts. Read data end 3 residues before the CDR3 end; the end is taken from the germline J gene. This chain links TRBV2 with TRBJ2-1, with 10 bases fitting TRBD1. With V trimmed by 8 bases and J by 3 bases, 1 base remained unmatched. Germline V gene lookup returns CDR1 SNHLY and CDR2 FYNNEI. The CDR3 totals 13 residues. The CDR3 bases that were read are TGTGCCAGCGGGACAGGGGACTACAATGAG. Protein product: CASGTGDYNE. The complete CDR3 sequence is CASGTGDYNEQFF.

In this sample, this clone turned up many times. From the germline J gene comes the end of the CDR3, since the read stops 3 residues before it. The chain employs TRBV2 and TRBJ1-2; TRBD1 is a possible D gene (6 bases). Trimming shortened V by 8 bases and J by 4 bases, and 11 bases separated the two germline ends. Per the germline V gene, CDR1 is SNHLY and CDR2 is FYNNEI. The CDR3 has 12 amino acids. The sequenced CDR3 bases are TGTGCCAGCCTCAGGGGATCCTATGGC. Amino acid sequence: CASLRGSYG. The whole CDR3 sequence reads CASLRGSYGYTF.

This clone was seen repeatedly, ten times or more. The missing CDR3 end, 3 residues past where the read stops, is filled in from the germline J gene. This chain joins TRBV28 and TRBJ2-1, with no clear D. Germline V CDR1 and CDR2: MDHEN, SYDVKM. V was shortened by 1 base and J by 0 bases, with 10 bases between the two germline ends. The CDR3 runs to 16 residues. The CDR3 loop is CASSLFPSSSYNEQFF. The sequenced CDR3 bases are TGTGCCAGCAGTTTATTCCCGTCTAGCTCCTACAATGAG.

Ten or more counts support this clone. CDR3 sequence: CASSLEGTGGHEQFF. The DNA read from the CDR3 is TGTGCCAGCAGCTTAGAAGGGACAGGGGGCCATGAG. The V gene is TRBV11-2, the J gene TRBJ2-1, with TRBD1 matching over 12 bases. Coverage ceases 3 residues before the CDR3 finishes, and the germline J gene fills in the end. CDR1 and CDR2 (germline): SGHAT, FQNNGV. The CDR3 covers 15 residues. J gave up 8 bases and V 0 bases, and 2 bases lay outside the gene matches.

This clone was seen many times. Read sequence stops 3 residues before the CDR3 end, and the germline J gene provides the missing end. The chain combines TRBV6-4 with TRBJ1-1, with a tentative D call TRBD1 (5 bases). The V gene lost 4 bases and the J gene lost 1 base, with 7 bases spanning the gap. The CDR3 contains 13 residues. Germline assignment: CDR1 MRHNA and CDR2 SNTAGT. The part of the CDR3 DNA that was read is TGTGCCAGCAGTGTGGACACGAACACTGAA. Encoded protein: CASSVDTNTE. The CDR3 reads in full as CASSVDTNTEAFF.

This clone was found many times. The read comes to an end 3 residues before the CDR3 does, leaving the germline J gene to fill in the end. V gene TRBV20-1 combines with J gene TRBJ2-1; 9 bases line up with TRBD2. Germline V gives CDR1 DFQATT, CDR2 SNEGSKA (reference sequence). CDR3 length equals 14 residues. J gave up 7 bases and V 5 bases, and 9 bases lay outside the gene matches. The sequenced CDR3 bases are TGCAGTGCTCCCACTATGCGGGGGGGGAATGAG. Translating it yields CSAPTMRGGNE. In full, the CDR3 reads CSAPTMRGGNEQFF.

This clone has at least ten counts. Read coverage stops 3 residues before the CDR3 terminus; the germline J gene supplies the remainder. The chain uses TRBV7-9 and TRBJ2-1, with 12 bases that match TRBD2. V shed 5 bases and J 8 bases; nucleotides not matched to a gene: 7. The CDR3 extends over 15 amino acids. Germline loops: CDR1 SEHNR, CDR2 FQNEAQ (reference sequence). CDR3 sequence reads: CASSVTSGSLDEQFF. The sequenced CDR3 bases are TGTGCCAGCAGCGTGACTAGCGGGAGTCTAGATGAG.